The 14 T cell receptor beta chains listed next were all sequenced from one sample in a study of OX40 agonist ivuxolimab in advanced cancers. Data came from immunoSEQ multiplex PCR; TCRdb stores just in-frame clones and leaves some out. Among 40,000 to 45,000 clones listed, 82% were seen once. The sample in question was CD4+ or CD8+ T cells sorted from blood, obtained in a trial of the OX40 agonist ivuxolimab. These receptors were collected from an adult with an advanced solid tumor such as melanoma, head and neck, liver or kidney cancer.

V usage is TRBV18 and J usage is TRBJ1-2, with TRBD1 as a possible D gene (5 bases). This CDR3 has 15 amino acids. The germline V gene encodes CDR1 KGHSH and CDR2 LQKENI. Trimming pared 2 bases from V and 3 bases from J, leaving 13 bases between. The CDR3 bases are TGTGCCAGCTCACCAGGGCAGGGCGTTTACTATGGCTACACCTTC. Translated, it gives CASSPGQGVYYGYTF.

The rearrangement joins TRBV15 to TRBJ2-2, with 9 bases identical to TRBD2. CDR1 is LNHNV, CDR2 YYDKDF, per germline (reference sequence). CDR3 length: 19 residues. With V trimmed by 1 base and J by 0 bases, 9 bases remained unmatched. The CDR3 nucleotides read TGTGCCACCAGCAGAGTCAGGGGGACTAGCAGTACGAACACCGGGGAGCTGTTTTTT. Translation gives CATSRVRGTSSTNTGELFF.

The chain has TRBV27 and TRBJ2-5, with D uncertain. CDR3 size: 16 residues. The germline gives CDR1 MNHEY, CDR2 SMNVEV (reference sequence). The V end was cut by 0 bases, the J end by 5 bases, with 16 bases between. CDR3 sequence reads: CASSLSGIPRWETQYF. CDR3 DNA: TGTGCCAGCAGTTTATCGGGTATCCCTCGGTGGGAGACCCAGTACTTC.

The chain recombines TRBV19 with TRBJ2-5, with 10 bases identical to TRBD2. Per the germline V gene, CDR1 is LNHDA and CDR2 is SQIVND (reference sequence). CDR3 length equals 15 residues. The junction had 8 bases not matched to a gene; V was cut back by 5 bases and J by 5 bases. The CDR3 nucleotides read TGTGCCAGTAGTCTGTCTAGCGGGGGTCCGGAGACCCAGTACTTC. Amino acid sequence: CASSLSSGGPETQYF.

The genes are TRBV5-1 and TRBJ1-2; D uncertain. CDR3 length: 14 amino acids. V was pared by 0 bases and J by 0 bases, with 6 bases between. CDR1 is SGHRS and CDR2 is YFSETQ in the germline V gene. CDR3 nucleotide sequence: TGCGCCAGCAGCTTGGCCGGATCTAACTATGGCTACACCTTC. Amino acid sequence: CASSLAGSNYGYTF.

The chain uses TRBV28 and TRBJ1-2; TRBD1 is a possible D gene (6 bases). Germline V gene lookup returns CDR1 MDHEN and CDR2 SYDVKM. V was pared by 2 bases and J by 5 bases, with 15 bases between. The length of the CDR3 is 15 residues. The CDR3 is CASSLTLTGSYGYTF. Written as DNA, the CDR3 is TGTGCCAGCAGTTTAACCCTTACAGGGTCTTATGGCTACACCTTC.

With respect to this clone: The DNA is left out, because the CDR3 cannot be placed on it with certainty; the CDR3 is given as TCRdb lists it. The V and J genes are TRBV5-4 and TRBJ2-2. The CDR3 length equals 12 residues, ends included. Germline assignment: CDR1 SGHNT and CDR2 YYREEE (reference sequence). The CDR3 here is CASSFGNGELFF.

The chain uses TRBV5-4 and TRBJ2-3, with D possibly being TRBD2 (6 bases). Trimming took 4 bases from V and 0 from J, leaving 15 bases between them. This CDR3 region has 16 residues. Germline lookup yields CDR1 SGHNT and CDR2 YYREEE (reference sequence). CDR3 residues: CASSGGTGLSTDTQYF. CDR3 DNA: TGTGCCAGCAGCGGTGGGACTGGCCTCAGCACAGATACGCAGTATTTT.

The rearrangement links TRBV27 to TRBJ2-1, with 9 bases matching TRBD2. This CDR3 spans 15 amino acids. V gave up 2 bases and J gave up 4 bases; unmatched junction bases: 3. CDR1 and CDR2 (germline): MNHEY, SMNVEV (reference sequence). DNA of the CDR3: TGTGCCAGCAGTTTAGGACTAGCGCGTTACAATGAGCAGTTCTTC. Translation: CASSLGLARYNEQFF.

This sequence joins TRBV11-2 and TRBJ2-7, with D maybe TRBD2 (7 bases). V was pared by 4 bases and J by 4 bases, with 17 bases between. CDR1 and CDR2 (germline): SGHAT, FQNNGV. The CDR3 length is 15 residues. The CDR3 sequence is CASSSLRGGAYEQYF. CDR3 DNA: TGTGCCAGCAGCTCCCTGAGAGGGGGGGCTTACGAGCAGTACTTC.

The CDR3 region is CASRNNYGYTF. Here the CDR3 DNA reads TGCGCCAGCCGGAATAACTATGGCTACACCTTC. The chain links TRBV4-3 to TRBJ1-2; unclear D gene. Deletions cut 8 bases from V and 1 base from J, with 5 bases between. The germline V gene has CDR1 LGHNA and CDR2 YSLEER. The CDR3 has 11 amino acids.

The CDR3 DNA is TGCGCCAGCAGCTTGTCCCTGACTTCACCCCTCCACTTT. It is translated as CASSLSLTSPLHF. This chain uses TRBV5-1 with TRBJ1-6; D is undetermined. The CDR3 has 13 amino acids. Per germline, CDR1 SGHRS and CDR2 YFSETQ. V dropped 1 base and J dropped 9 bases, with 8 bases sitting between them. Drawing the rest from reference TRBV5-1 and TRBJ1-6, the complete variable domain is KAGVTQTPRYLIKTRGQQVTLSCSPISGHRSVSWYQQTPGQGLQFLFEYFSETQRNKGNFPGRFSGRQFSNSRSEMNVSTLELGDSALYLCASSLSLTSPLHFGNGTRLTVT.

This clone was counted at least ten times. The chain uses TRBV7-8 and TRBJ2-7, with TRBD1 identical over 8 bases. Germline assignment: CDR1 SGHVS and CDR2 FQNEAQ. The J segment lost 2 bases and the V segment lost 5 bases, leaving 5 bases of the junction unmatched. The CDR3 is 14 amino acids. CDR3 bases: TGTGCCAGCAGCAAACAGGACAGGGCCTACGAGCAGTACTTC. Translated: CASSKQDRAYEQYF.

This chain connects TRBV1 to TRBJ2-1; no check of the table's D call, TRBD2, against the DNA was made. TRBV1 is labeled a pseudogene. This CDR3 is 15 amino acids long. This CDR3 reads CTSSQGTSPNNEQFF. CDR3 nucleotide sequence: TGCACCAGCAGCCAGGGGACTAGCCCCAACAATGAGCAGTTCTTC.